The clone carrying this T cell receptor beta chain came up a few times. Its antigen is currently unknown. The study isolated at least 6.5 million PBMCs from each sample. These data belong to a study of blood T cells in healthy people across ages. Findings of the study overall: TCR beta diversity was tightly associated with the proportion of naive T cells.

The J segment lost 2 bases and the V segment lost 4 bases, leaving 3 bases of the junction unmatched. This CDR3 region has 13 residues. Germline V CDR1 and CDR2: DFQATT, SNEGSKA (reference sequence). Next came a second PCR, run for 7 to 11 cycles, which used a sample-barcoded 5' primer along with a J-beta primer mix. TCRdb used MiXCR to reprocess the 5' RACE reads, holding one entry per CDR3 protein. The table includes 1.5 million to 2 million distinct CDR3 sequences, roughly 50% detected once. The material sequenced was blood. The rearrangement joins TRBV20-1 to TRBJ2-3; 7 nucleotides match TRBD1. The clonotype comes from a woman between 35 and 50 years old in good health. CDR3 residues: CSANRGSTDTQYF. As DNA, the CDR3 is TGCAGTGCTAACAGGGGCTCCACAGATACGCAGTATTTT.